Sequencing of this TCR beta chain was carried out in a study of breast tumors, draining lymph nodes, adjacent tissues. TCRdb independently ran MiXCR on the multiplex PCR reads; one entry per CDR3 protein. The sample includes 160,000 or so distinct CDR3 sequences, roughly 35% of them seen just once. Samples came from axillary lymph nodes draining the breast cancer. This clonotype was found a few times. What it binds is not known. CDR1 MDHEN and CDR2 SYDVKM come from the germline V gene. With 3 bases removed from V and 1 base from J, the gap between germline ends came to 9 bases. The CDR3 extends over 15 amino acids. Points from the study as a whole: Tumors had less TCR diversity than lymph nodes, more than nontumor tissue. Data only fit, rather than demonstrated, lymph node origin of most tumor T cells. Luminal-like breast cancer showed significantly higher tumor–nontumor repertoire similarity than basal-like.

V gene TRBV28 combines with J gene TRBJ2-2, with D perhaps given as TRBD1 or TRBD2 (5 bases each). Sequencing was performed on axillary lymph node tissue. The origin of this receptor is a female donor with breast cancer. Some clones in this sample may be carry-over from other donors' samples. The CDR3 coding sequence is TGTGCCAGCAGTTTGGGACGGGGGAACACCGGGGAGCTGTTTTTT. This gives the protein CASSLGRGNTGELFF.